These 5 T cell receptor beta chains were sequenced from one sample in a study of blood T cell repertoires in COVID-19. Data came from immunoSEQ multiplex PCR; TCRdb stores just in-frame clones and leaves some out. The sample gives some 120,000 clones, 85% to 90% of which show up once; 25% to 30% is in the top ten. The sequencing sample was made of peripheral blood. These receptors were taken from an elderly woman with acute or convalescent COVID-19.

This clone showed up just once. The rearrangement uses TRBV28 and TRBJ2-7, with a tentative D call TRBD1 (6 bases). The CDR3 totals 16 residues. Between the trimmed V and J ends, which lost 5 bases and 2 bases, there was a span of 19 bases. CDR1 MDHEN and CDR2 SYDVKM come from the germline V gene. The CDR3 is CASSAQHGGNAYEQYV. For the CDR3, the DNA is TGTGCCAGCAGTGCCCAACATGGGGGCAACGCCTACGAGCAGTACGTC.

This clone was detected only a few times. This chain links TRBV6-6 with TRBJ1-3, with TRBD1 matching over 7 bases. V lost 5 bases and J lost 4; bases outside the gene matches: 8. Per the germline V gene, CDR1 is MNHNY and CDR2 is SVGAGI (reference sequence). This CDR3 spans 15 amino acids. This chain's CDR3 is CASSPTTGLGNTIYF. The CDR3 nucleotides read TGTGCCAGCAGTCCGACGACAGGGCTCGGAAACACCATATATTTT.

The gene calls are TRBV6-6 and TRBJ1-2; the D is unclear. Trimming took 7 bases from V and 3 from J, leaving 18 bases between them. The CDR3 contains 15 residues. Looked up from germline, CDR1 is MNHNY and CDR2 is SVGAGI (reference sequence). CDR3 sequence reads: CASTLGGLDYYGYTF. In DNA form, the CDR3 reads TGTGCCAGCACCCTGGGTGGGTTAGACTACTATGGCTACACCTTC.

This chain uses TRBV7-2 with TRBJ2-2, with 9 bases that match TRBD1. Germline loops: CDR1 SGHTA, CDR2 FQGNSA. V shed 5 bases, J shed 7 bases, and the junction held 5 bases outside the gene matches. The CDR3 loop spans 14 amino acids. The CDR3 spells CASSPQGAGGELFF. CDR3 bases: TGTGCCAGCAGCCCACAGGGGGCCGGCGGGGAGCTGTTTTTT.

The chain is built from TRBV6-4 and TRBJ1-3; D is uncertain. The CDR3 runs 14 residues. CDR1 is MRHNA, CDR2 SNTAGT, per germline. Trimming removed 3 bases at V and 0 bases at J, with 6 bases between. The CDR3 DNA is TGTGCCAGCAGTGAAGACAACTCTGGAAACACCATATATTTT. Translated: CASSEDNSGNTIYF.